These T cell receptor beta chains were read from a single sample in a study of cytomegalovirus exposure and HLA in healthy donors. Profiling relied on immunoSEQ multiplex PCR, and the TCRdb table lists in-frame clones only, not all of them. The table records about 160,000 clones, around 76% of them present only once. Sequenced material: PBMCs. The receptors here all came from a girl aged 5 to 17 in good health and CMV-seropositive. The CDR3 runs from the conserved cysteine through the conserved F or W. A D gene is named only where the DNA matches it firmly. Expanded clones get a size class; other rows say once, few or many, or leave the size out.

CDR3 length: 11; clone size: once; J gene: TRBJ2-1; D gene: NA; V gene: TRBV29-1; CDR3 DNA: TGCAGCCTAGAGACCCGGAATGAGCAGTTCTTC; CDR3 protein: CSLETRNEQFF
CDR3 length: 11; clone size: NA; J gene: TRBJ2-7; D gene: NA; V gene: TRBV10-3; CDR3 DNA: TGTGCCATCAGTGACACACAGGAGCAGTACTTC; CDR3 protein: CAISDTQEQYF
CDR3 length: 15; clone size: NA; J gene: TRBJ2-5; D gene: TRBD2; V gene: TRBV7-3; CDR3 DNA: TGTGCCAGCAGCTTGGGACTAGCGGGAGTTGAGACCCAGTACTTC; CDR3 protein: CASSLGLAGVETQYF
CDR3 length: 14; clone size: few; J gene: TRBJ1-5; D gene: NA; V gene: TRBV2; CDR3 DNA: TGTGCCAGCAGTGTACTCCGGGGAGATCAGCCCCAGCATTTT; CDR3 protein: CASSVLRGDQPQHF
CDR3 length: 16; clone size: NA; J gene: TRBJ2-1; D gene: TRBD2; V gene: TRBV7-3; CDR3 DNA: TGTGCCAGCAGCTCCGTAGGGACTAGCGGTTCCAATGAGCAGTTCTTC; CDR3 protein: CASSSVGTSGSNEQFF
CDR3 length: 14; clone size: NA; J gene: TRBJ1-1; D gene: NA; V gene: TRBV10-1; CDR3 DNA: TGCGCCAGCAGTGAGTCTTCCGGGAGCCCTGAAGCTTTCTTT; CDR3 protein: CASSESSGSPEAFF
CDR3 length: 17; clone size: few; J gene: TRBJ2-7; D gene: NA; V gene: TRBV2; CDR3 DNA: TGTGCCAGCACTTCTAGGAGGAGAGATTACCTTATCTACGAGCAGTACTTC; CDR3 protein: CASTSRRRDYLIYEQYF
CDR3 length: 21; clone size: NA; J gene: TRBJ2-2; D gene: NA; V gene: TRBV12-5; CDR3 DNA: TGTGCTAGTGGTTTGGTACACAATCCGGGACTTCACTCAGGGAACACCGGGGAGCTGTTTTTT; CDR3 protein: CASGLVHNPGLHSGNTGELFF
CDR3 length: 19; clone size: NA; J gene: TRBJ1-3; D gene: TRBD1; V gene: TRBV5-5; CDR3 DNA: TGTGCCAGCAGCACCGGGACAGGGGCCGGGGAGAGCTCTGGAAACACCATATATTTT; CDR3 protein: CASSTGTGAGESSGNTIYF
CDR3 length: 16; clone size: once; J gene: TRBJ2-3; D gene: TRBD1; V gene: TRBV27; CDR3 DNA: TGTGCCAGCAGTTTCCTGGGACAGATGGGTACAGATACGCAGTATTTT; CDR3 protein: CASSFLGQMGTDTQYF
CDR3 length: 13; clone size: few; J gene: TRBJ1-2; D gene: TRBD1; V gene: TRBV27; CDR3 DNA: TGTGCCAGCGCAATAACAGGGGAGGACGGCTACACCTTC; CDR3 protein: CASAITGEDGYTF
CDR3 length: 16; clone size: NA; J gene: TRBJ2-1; D gene: NA; V gene: TRBV30; CDR3 DNA: TGTGCCTGGAGTGTACTGCGTGGGCAGGGTGGGTTTGAGCAGTTCTTC; CDR3 protein: CAWSVLRGQGGFEQFF
CDR3 length: 15; clone size: NA; J gene: TRBJ2-7; D gene: NA; V gene: TRBV7-9; CDR3 DNA: TGTGCCAGCAGCTTAGTTCAAGCATACTCCTACGAGCAGTACTTC; CDR3 protein: CASSLVQAYSYEQYF
CDR3 length: 14; clone size: few; J gene: TRBJ2-3; D gene: NA; V gene: TRBV7-7; CDR3 DNA: TGTGCTAGCAGCTTCTTAGGGGACACAGATACGCAGTATTTT; CDR3 protein: CASSFLGDTDTQYF
CDR3 length: 13; clone size: NA; J gene: TRBJ1-4; D gene: NA; V gene: TRBV6-5; CDR3 DNA: TGTGCCAGCAGTAACGGGGTCAATGAAAAACTGTTTTTT; CDR3 protein: CASSNGVNEKLFF